This T cell receptor (beta chain) was found in a study of shared clonotypes between healthy human individuals. Study information: For every donor, three CD4 naive, three CD4 memory, two CD8 naive and one CD8 memory plates were used.

Looked up from germline, CDR1 is MDHEN and CDR2 is SYDVKM. V was trimmed by 3 bases and J by 9 bases, leaving 15 bases between them. CDR3 length: 14 residues. In the study's own analysis: ImmunoSEQ only sent back junction sequences with no quality scores, so filtering was done differently. Sequencing used immunoSEQ multiplex PCR; TCRdb keeps in-frame clones, though not all of them. Clonal size and the V and J genes are those of that table, whereas D and trimming came from the DNA. Among about a million clones, 77% were seen once, and the ten largest hold more than 0.85%. The TCR originated in a man aged 18 to 35 in good health. Some clones in this sample may be carry-over from other donors' samples. The sequenced sample consisted of memory CD4+ T cells from PBMCs. As for subset: CD45RA-negative fraction. The rearrangement links TRBV28 to TRBJ2-1; no reliable D call. CDR3 DNA: TGTGCCAGCAGTTTCTTCTCTGTGTCGGCTGAGCAGTTCTTC. Its translation is CASSFFSVSAEQFF.